A selection of T cell receptor beta chains follows, all from one sample in a study of cytomegalovirus exposure and HLA in healthy donors. Sequencing was performed with immunoSEQ multiplex PCR; in TCRdb, only in-frame clones are kept and a portion is missing. The data hold about 140,000 clones, with over 90% observed a single time. Sequencing used PBMCs. Every receptor here comes from a man aged 18-30 years in good health and CMV-seropositive. Each CDR3 is given with its conserved first and last residue. D genes are given only for firm matches. A clone size is listed for some rows: how often the clone was seen (once, few, many), or a class if it is expanded.

TRBV29-1,TRBJ2-1,TRBD2,.,TGCAGCGTTGAAGATCCCTACCGGACTAGCGGACCCTACAATGAGCAGTTCTTC,CSVEDPYRTSGPYNEQFF
TRBV27,TRBJ2-1,TRBD1,.,TGTGCCAGCAGAATAGGACAGGGGAACTACAATGAGCAGTTCTTC,CASRIGQGNYNEQFF
TRBV15,TRBJ1-4,TRBD1,.,TGTGCCACCAGCAGGGCGACAGGGGGCTATGTTGAAAAACTGTTTTTT,CATSRATGGYVEKLFF
TRBV5-8,TRBJ2-7,TRBD2,once,TGTGCCAGCAGCCCCACCGTGGTTCGGGAGGGCTCCTACGAGCAGTACTTC,CASSPTVVREGSYEQYF
TRBV2,TRBJ1-1,TRBD1,.,TGTGCCAGCCATCGGGACAGGAACACTGAAGCTTTCTTT,CASHRDRNTEAFF
TRBV5-4,TRBJ1-1,TRBD1,.,TGTGCCAGCAGCTCCCCAGGGGGCCTGAACACTGAAGCTTTCTTT,CASSSPGGLNTEAFF
TRBV7-9,TRBJ2-7,.,.,TGTGCCAGCAGCTCCTTACAGGCACCCTTCTACGAGCAGTACTTC,CASSSLQAPFYEQYF
TRBV6-5,TRBJ1-1,TRBD1,.,TGTGCCAGCAGTTACAGTAACAGGGGGGTGGCTTTCTTT,CASSYSNRGVAFF
TRBV4-1,TRBJ2-7,TRBD1,.,TGCGCCAGCAGCCAGGGGACAGGGAACGAGCAGTACTTC,CASSQGTGNEQYF
TRBV5-4,TRBJ1-1,.,.,TGTGCCAGCAGCTTACGGGCGGGGAACACTGAAGCTTTCTTT,CASSLRAGNTEAFF
TRBV29-1,TRBJ2-7,.,.,TGCAGCGTTGTCACAGTCTCCTACGAGCAGTACTTC,CSVVTVSYEQYF
TRBV5-1,TRBJ1-6,.,.,TGCGCCAGCAGCTTGGGGGGCTCCCGCCCCTATAATTCACCCCTCCACTTT,CASSLGGSRPYNSPLHF
TRBV18,TRBJ2-7,.,few,TGTGCCAGCTCCCGCGACTTGAGCTCCTACGAGCAGTACTTC,CASSRDLSSYEQYF
TRBV15,TRBJ1-5,TRBD1,.,TGTGCCACCAGCAGAGGACGTCAGGGGGCCGATCAGCCCCAGCATTTT,CATSRGRQGADQPQHF